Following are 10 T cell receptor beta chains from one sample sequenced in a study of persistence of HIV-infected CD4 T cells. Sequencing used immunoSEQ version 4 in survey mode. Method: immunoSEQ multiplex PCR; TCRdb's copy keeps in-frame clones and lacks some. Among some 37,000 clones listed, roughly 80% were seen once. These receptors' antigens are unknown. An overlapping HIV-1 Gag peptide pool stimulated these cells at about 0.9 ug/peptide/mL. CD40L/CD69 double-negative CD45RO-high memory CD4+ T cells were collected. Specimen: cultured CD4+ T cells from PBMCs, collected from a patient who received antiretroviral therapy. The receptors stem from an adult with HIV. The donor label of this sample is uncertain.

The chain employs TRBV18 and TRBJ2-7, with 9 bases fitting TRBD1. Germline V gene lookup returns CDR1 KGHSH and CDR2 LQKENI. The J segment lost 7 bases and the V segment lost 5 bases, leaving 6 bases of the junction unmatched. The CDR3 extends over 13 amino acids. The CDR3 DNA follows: TGTGCCAGCTCAGGACAGGGGCAGAGGGAGCAGTACTTC. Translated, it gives CASSGQGQREQYF. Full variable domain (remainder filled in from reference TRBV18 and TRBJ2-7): NAGVMQNPRHLVRRRGQEARLRCSPMKGHSHVYWYRQLPEEGLKFMVYLQKENIIDESGMPKERFSAEFPKEGPSILRIQQVVRGDSAAYFCASSGQGQREQYFGPGTRLTVT.

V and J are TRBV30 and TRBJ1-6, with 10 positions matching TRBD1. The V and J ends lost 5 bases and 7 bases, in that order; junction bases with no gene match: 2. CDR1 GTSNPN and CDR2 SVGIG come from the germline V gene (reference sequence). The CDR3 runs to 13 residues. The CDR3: CAWGTGANSPLHF. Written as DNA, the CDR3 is TGTGCCTGGGGGACAGGGGCAAATTCACCCCTCCACTTT.

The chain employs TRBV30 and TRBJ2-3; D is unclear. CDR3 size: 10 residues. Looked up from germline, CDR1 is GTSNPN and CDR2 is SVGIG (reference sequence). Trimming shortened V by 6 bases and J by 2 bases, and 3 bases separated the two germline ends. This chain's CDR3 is CACATDTQYF. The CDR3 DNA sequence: TGTGCCTGCGCCACAGATACGCAGTATTTT.

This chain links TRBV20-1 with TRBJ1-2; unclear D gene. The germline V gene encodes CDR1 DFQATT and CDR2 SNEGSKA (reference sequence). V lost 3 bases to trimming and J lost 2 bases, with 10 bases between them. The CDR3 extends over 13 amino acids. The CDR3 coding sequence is TGCAGTGCTAGTAGGATCGCAAACTATGGCTACACCTTC. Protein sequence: CSASRIANYGYTF.

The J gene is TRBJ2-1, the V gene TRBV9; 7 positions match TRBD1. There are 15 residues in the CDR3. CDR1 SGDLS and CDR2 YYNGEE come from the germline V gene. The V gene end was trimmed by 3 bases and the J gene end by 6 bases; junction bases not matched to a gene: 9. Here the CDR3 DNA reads TGTGCCAGCAGCGGACTACAGGGGTTTCGCAATGAGCAGTTCTTC. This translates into CASSGLQGFRNEQFF.

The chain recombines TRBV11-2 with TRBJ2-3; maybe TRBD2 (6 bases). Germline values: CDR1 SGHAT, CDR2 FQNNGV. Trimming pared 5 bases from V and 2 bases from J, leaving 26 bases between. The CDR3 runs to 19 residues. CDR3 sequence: CASSRTQSVGGTLTDTQYF. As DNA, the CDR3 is TGTGCCAGCAGCCGTACGCAGAGTGTCGGGGGTACCCTCACAGATACGCAGTATTTT.

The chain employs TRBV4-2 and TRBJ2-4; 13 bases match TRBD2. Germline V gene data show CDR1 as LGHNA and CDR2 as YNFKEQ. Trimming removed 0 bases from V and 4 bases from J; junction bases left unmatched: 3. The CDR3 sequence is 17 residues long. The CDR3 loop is CASSQEWGLAGKNIQYF. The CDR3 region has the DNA TGTGCCAGCAGCCAAGAATGGGGACTAGCGGGGAAAAACATTCAGTACTTC.

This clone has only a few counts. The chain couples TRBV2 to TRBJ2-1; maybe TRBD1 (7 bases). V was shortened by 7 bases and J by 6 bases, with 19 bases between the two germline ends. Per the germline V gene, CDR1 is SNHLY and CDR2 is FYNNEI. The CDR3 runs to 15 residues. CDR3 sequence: CASTSLEGAGNEQFF. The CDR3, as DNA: TGTGCCAGCACCTCTTTGGAGGGGGCTGGCAATGAGCAGTTCTTC.

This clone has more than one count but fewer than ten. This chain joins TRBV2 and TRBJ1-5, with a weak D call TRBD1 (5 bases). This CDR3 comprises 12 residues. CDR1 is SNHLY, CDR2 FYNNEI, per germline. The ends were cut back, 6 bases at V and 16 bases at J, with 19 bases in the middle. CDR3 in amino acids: CASRLDGTPNHF. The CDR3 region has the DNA TGTGCCAGCAGGCTGGACGGGACGCCCAACCATTTT.

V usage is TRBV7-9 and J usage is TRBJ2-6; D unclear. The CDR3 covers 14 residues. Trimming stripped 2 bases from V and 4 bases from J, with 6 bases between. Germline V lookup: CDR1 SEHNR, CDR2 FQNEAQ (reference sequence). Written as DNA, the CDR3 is TGTGCCAGCAGCTTACCGAGCGGGGCCAACGTCCTGACTTTC. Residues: CASSLPSGANVLTF. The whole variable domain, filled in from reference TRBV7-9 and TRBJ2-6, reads DTGVSQNPRHKITKRGQNVTFRCDPISEHNRLYWYRQTLGQGPEFLTYFQNEAQLEKSRLLSDRFSAERPKGSFSTLEIQRTEQGDSAMYLCASSLPSGANVLTFGAGSRLTVL.